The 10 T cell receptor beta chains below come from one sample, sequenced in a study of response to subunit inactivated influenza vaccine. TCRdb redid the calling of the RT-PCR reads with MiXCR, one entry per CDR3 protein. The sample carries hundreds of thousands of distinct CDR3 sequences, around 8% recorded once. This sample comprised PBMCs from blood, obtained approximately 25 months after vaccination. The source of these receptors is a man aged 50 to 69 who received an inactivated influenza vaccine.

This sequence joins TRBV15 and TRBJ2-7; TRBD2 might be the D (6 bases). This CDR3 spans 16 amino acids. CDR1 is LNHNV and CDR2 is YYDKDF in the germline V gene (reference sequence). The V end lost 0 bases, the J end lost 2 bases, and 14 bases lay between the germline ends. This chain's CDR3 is CATSRDRSGRAYEQYF. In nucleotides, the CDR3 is TGTGCCACCAGCAGAGATCGGAGCGGGCGAGCCTACGAGCAGTACTTC.

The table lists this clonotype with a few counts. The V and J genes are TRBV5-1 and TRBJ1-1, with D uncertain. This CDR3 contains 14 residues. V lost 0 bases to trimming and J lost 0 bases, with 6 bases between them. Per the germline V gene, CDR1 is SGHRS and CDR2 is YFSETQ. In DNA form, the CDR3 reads TGCGCCAGCAGCTTGGCTTACATGAACACTGAAGCTTTCTTT. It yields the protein CASSLAYMNTEAFF.

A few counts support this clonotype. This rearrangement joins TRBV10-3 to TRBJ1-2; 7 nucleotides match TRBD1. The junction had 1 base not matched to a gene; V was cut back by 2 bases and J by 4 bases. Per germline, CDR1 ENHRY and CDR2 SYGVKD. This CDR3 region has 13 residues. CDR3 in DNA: TGTGCCATCAGTGAGAACAGGGGCTATGGCTACACCTTC. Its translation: CAISENRGYGYTF.

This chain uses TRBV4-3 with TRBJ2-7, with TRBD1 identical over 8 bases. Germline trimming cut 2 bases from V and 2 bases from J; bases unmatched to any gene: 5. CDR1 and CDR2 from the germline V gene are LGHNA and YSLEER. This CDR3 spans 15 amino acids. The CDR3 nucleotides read TGCGCCAGCAGCCAAAGGACAGGGTTGGCCTACGAGCAGTACTTC. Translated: CASSQRTGLAYEQYF.

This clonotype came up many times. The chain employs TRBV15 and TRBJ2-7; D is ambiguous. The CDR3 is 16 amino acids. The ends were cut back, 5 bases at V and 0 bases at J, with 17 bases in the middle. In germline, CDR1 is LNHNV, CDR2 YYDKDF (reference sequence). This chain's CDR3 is CATSPDVGLSSYEQYF. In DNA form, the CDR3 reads TGTGCCACCAGCCCAGACGTTGGGCTGAGCTCCTACGAGCAGTACTTC.

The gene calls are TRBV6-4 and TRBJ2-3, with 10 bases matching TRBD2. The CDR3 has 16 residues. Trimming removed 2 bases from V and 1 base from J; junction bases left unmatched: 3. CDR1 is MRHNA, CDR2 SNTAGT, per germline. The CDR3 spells CASSDDGTSGTDTQYF. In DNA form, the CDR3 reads TGTGCCAGCAGTGACGACGGGACTAGCGGCACAGATACGCAGTATTTT.

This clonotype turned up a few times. CDR3 DNA sequence: TGTGCCAGCAGTGAAGCAGCGGGTGAGGACAATGAGCAGTTCTTC. As protein: CASSEAAGEDNEQFF. The chain joins TRBV2 to TRBJ2-1; tentatively, D is TRBD2 (6 bases). V dropped 0 bases and J dropped 5 bases, with 11 bases sitting between them. Germline assignment: CDR1 SNHLY and CDR2 FYNNEI. There are 15 residues in the CDR3.

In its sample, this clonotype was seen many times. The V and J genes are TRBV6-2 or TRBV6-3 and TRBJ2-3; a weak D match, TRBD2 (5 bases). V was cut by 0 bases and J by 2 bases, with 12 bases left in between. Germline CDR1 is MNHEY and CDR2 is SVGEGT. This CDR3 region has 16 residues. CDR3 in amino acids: CASSYSTWTPTDTQYF. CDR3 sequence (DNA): TGTGCCAGCAGTTACTCGACGTGGACTCCCACAGATACGCAGTATTTT.

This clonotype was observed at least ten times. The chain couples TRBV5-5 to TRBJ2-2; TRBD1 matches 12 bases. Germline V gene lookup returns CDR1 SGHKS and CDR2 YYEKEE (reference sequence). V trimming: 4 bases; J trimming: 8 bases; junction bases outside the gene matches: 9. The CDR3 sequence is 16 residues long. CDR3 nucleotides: TGTGCCAGCAGCAAACCGGGACAGGGGGCAAGGGGGGAGCTGTTTTTT. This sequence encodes CASSKPGQGARGELFF. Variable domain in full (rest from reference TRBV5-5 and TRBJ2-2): DAGVTQSPTHLIKTRGQQVTLRCSPISGHKSVSWYQQVLGQGPQFIFQYYEKEERGRGNFPDRFSARQFPNYSSELNVNALLLGDSALYLCASSKPGQGARGELFFGEGSRLTVL.

The CDR3 reads CASSPGTIYNEQFF. Here the CDR3 DNA reads TGTGCCAGCTCACCAGGGACTATCTACAATGAGCAGTTCTTC. V gene TRBV18 combines with J gene TRBJ2-1; 7 bases map to TRBD2. Germline loops: CDR1 KGHSH, CDR2 LQKENI. The CDR3 covers 14 residues. V shed 2 bases and J 3 bases; nucleotides not matched to a gene: 1.